A single sample gave rise to the 19 T cell receptor beta chains below, sequenced in a study of neurological immune-mediated disorders. TCRdb re-called the 5' RACE reads with MiXCR, one entry per CDR3 protein. The repertoire has 55,000 to 70,000 distinct CDR3 sequences, less than 6% of them found once; the top ten carry 3.4%. Sequencing was carried out using PBMCs. The receptors originated from a woman between 45 and 65 years old with multiple sclerosis.

This clonotype was found many times. V gene TRBV7-2 combines with J gene TRBJ2-4; tentative D call: TRBD2 (5 bases). CDR3 length: 16 amino acids. Trimming took 3 bases from V and 4 from J, leaving 16 bases between them. The V gene's germline CDR1 is SGHTA and CDR2 FQGNSA. The CDR3 loop is CASSFPEMDLKNIQYF. The CDR3 DNA follows: TGTGCCAGCAGCTTCCCAGAGATGGACTTGAAAAACATTCAGTACTTC. Full variable domain (remainder filled in from reference TRBV7-2 and TRBJ2-4): GAGVSQSPSNKVTEKGKDVELRCDPISGHTALYWYRQSLGQGLEFLIYFQGNSAPDKSGLPSDRFSAERTGGSVSTLTIQRTQQEDSAVYLCASSFPEMDLKNIQYFGAGTRLSVL.

The table lists this clonotype with many counts. V is TRBV4-1 and J is TRBJ2-5; 12 nucleotides agree with TRBD2. The germline V gene has CDR1 MGHRA and CDR2 YSYEKL. V lost 8 bases to trimming and J lost 4 bases; unmatched junction nucleotides: 11. The CDR3 has 16 amino acids. CDR3 protein: CASRPSSGGARETQYF. DNA for the CDR3: TGCGCCAGCCGCCCGTCTAGCGGGGGGGCGCGAGAGACCCAGTACTTC.

Ten or more counts support this clonotype. The chain recombines TRBV5-1 with TRBJ2-3; D is possibly TRBD1 (6 bases). Trimming took off 7 bases at V and 2 bases at J, with 11 bases between the two ends. This CDR3 region has 13 residues. The germline V gene encodes CDR1 SGHRS and CDR2 YFSETQ. CDR3 DNA sequence: TGCGCCAGCCGCGAGGGGGTCACAGATACGCAGTATTTT. It specifies CASREGVTDTQYF.

This clonotype was picked up many times. The chain links TRBV5-4 to TRBJ1-2; D gene uncertain. V lost 0 bases, J lost 5 bases, and 8 bases lay in between. CDR3 length: 13 amino acids. Germline V gene data show CDR1 as SGHNT and CDR2 as YYREEE (reference sequence). The CDR3 reads CASSLEGSYGYTF. CDR3 nucleotide sequence: TGTGCCAGCAGCTTGGAAGGCAGTTATGGCTACACCTTC.

This clonotype has a handful of counts. The rearrangement uses TRBV10-3 and TRBJ2-7; 9 nucleotides match TRBD1. Germline CDR1 and CDR2: ENHRY and SYGVKD. The J segment lost 7 bases and the V segment lost 6 bases, leaving 7 bases of the junction unmatched. The length of the CDR3 is 13 residues. The CDR3: CAIRATGGQEQYF. The CDR3 nucleotides read TGTGCCATCAGAGCAACAGGGGGCCAAGAGCAGTACTTC.

This clonotype was counted many times. The chain links TRBV7-2 to TRBJ1-6; weak D call: TRBD1 (5 bases). Looked up from germline, CDR1 is SGHTA and CDR2 is FQGNSA. The V end was cut by 4 bases, the J end by 12 bases, with 19 bases between. This CDR3 contains 15 residues. The CDR3 DNA sequence: TGTGCCAGCAGCTCTACCCAGGGAATTCGGGGACCCCTCCACTTT. Its protein product is CASSSTQGIRGPLHF.

This clonotype turned up a few times. An end of the junction differs from the germline gene, which may be a read error. This chain connects TRBV6-5 to TRBJ1-6; D call uncertain. CDR1 MNHEY and CDR2 SVGAGI come from the germline V gene. CDR3 length: 16 residues. CDR3 DNA: TGTGCCAGCAGCGCCGGGCTCCCCCGAGCTAATTCACCCCTCAACTTT. Translating gives CASSAGLPRANSPLNF.

This clonotype was detected many times. This chain uses TRBV3-1 with TRBJ2-7; tentative D call: TRBD1 (5 bases). This CDR3 comprises 13 residues. The germline V gene has CDR1 LGHDT and CDR2 YNNKEL (reference sequence). V lost 0 bases, J lost 6 bases, and 9 bases lay in between. As DNA, the CDR3 is TGTGCCAGCAGCCAAGAGGGGCGTTCCGAGCAGTACGTC. Its translation: CASSQEGRSEQYV.

This clonotype was seen at least ten times. The V and J genes are TRBV25-1 and TRBJ1-2; 7 positions match TRBD1. Germline CDR1 and CDR2: MGHDK and SYGVNS. The CDR3 runs to 16 residues. The trim removed 2 bases at V and 4 bases at J, leaving 10 bases unmatched. The CDR3 DNA follows: TGTGCCAGCAGTGAAAACTATCAGGGGGATGTCTATGGCTACACCTTC. Its translation: CASSENYQGDVYGYTF.

The chain uses TRBV7-2 and TRBJ1-2, with TRBD1 matching 7 bases. The CDR3 covers 15 residues. Looked up from germline, CDR1 is SGHTA and CDR2 is FQGNSA. After removal of 4 bases from V and 7 bases from J, the junction contained 12 bases not matched to a gene. CDR3 sequence reads: CASSSSGAGGRGYTF. The CDR3, as DNA: TGTGCCAGCAGCTCCTCAGGGGCAGGGGGACGTGGCTACACCTTC.

This clonotype has ten or more counts. This chain connects TRBV7-9 to TRBJ1-6; the D is unclear. Trimming cost V 1 base and J 7 bases, with 8 bases left between them. The V gene's germline CDR1 is SEHNR and CDR2 FQNEAQ (reference sequence). The CDR3 runs 14 residues. In nucleotides, the CDR3 is TGTGCCAGCAGCTTAGGTCGTGGAAATTCACCCCTCCACTTT. It specifies CASSLGRGNSPLHF.

Only a few counts were recorded for this clonotype. Relative to the germline gene, one junction end is altered; a read error may explain this. The genes are TRBV20-1 and TRBJ1-2, with D perhaps matching TRBD1 (5 bases). Germline CDR1 DFQATT, CDR2 SNEGSKA (reference sequence). The CDR3 is 13 amino acids. CDR3 sequence: CSARDGTRGGHTF. In DNA, the CDR3 is TGCAGTGCTAGAGACGGGACCCGCGGTGGCCACACCTTC.

This clonotype has ten or more counts. One end of the junction varies from germline; a read error may be responsible. The V call is TRBV3-1, the J call TRBJ1-6; 7 nucleotides agree with TRBD1. CDR1 is LGHDT and CDR2 is YNNKEL in the germline V gene (reference sequence). This CDR3 region has 16 residues. CDR3 residues: CASRPSGGSGNSPLNF. The CDR3 DNA reads as TGTGCCAGCAGACCCTCAGGGGGATCCGGAAATTCACCCCTCAACTTT.

This clonotype has ten or more counts. The chain is built from TRBV6-5 and TRBJ2-2; 8 bases map to TRBD2. V gave up 6 bases and J gave up 4 bases; unmatched junction bases: 7. The CDR3 length is 15 residues. Germline CDR1 MNHEY, CDR2 SVGAGI. This chain's CDR3 is CASRPTSGGTGELFF. CDR3 bases: TGTGCCAGCAGGCCCACTAGCGGAGGCACCGGGGAGCTGTTTTTT.

This clonotype has ten or more counts. V is TRBV12-3 or TRBV12-4 and J is TRBJ1-1; D ambiguous. V dropped 6 bases and J dropped 5 bases, with 16 bases sitting between them. The CDR3 length is 14 residues. CDR3 nucleotides: TGTGCCAGCAGGGAAAGTGGACCGGGGACTGAAGCTTTCTTT. It is translated as CASRESGPGTEAFF.

Relative to its sample, this clonotype is medium-sized. The genes are TRBV5-1 and TRBJ2-6, with 7 bases lining up with TRBD2. Germline V lookup: CDR1 SGHRS, CDR2 YFSETQ. The CDR3 is made up of 15 amino acids. The V gene end was trimmed by 3 bases and the J gene end by 1 base; junction bases not matched to a gene: 1. The CDR3 is CASSSGGSGANVLTF. As DNA, the CDR3 is TGCGCCAGCAGCTCGGGGGGATCTGGGGCCAACGTCCTGACTTTC.

The chain links TRBV10-1 to TRBJ2-5; a possible D gene is TRBD1 (5 bases). V lost 5 bases and J lost 4, with 17 bases in between. Germline V CDR1 and CDR2: WNHNN, SYGVQD (reference sequence). This CDR3 is 15 amino acids long. The CDR3 bases are TGCGCCAGCAGTCCCCAGGGAATGCCCAGAGAGACCCAGTACTTC. Residues: CASSPQGMPRETQYF.

This clonotype occurred many times. The chain employs TRBV15 and TRBJ1-1; no reliable D call. This CDR3 spans 15 amino acids. V lost 4 bases to trimming and J lost 1 base, with 13 bases between them. Germline V gives CDR1 LNHNV, CDR2 YYDKDF (reference sequence). CDR3 in DNA: TGTGCCACCAGCACTACACAACTTAAGAACACTGAAGCTTTCTTT. It encodes CATSTTQLKNTEAFF.

This clonotype was detected only a few times. The chain employs TRBV5-1 and TRBJ2-7; the match to TRBD1 covers 7 bases. Losses at the gene ends were 5 bases for V and 7 bases for J; bases not matched to a gene: 9. Per germline, CDR1 SGHRS and CDR2 YFSETQ. The CDR3 is 13 residues long. DNA for the CDR3: TGCGCCAGCAGGCGGACAGGCGGAGAAGAGCAGTACTTC. It codes for CASRRTGGEEQYF.